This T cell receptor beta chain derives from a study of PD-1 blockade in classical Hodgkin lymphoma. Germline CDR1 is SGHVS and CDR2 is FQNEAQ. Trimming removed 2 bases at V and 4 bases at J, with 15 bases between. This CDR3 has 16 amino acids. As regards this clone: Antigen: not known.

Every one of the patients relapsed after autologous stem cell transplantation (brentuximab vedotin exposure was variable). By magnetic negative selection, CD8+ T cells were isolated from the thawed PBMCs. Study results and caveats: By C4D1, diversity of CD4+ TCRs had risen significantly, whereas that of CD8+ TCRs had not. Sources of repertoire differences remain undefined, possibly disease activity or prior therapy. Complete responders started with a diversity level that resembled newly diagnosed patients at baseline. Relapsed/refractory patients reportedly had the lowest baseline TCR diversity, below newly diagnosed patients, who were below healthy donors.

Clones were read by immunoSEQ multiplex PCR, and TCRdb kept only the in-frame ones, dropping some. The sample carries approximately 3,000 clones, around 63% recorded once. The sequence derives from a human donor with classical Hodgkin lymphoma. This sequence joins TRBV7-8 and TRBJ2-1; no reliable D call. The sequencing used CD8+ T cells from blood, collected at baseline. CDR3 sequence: CASSLSGPSYYNEQFF. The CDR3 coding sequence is TGTGCCAGCAGCTTATCAGGCCCGTCCTATTACAATGAGCAGTTCTTC.